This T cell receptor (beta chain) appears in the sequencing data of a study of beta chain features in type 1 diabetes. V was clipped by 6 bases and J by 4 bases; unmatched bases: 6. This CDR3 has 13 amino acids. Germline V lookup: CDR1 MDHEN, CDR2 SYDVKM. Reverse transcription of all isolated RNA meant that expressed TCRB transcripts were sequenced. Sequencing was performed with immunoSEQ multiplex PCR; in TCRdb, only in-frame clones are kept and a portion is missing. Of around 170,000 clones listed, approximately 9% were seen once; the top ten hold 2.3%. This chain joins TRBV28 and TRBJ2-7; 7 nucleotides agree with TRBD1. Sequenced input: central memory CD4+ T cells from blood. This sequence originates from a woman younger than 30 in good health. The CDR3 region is CASRTGHGYEQYF. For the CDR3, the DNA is TGTGCCAGCAGGACAGGGCATGGGTACGAGCAGTACTTC.